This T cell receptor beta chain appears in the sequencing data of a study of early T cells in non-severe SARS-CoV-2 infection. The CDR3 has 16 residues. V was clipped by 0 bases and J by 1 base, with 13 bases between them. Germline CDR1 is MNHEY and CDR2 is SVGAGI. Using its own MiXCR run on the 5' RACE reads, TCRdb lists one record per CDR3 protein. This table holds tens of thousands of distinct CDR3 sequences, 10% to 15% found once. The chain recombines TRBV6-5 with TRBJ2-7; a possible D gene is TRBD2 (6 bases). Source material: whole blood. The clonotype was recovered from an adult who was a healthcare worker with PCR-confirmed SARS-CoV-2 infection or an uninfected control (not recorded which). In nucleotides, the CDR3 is TGTGCCAGCAGTTACTCGAAGTTCGGGGGTTCCTACGAGCAGTACTTC. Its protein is CASSYSKFGGSYEQYF.